This TCR beta chain was retrieved from a study of blood T cell repertoires in COVID-19. About the research overall: From the United States, Italy and Spain came samples of acute and convalescent COVID-19. Sources were T cells, B-cell-depleted T cells, or PBMCs; the material itself was cDNA or gDNA.

V was cut by 2 bases and J by 4 bases, with 12 bases left in between. Germline V CDR1 and CDR2: LGHNA, YSLEER. The CDR3 runs to 16 residues. Original handling: Nucleated cell number was recorded as an estimate derived from reference gene primer amplification. Assay: immunoSEQ multiplex PCR; the TCRdb copy retains only in-frame clones and omits some. D and trimming were read from the DNA, whereas the V and J calls and clone size are those reported in that table. This sample yields some 38,000 clones, of which roughly nine tenths are seen a single time; 2% to 2.5% belongs to the top ten. The specimen sequenced was peripheral blood. The V gene is TRBV4-3, the J gene TRBJ2-6; TRBD1 is a possible D gene (6 bases). This TCR derives from a man aged 45 to 65 with active COVID-19. CDR3 amino acids: CASSQRTGTGANVLTF. CDR3 sequence (DNA): TGCGCCAGCAGCCAAAGAACAGGGACGGGGGCCAACGTCCTGACTTTC.